The following is a T cell receptor beta chain sequence with its context. Using its own MiXCR run on the 5' RACE reads, TCRdb lists one record per CDR3 protein. The table has roughly 89,000 distinct CDR3 sequences, over 12% seen once. These data come from a study of T-cell memory formation after mild COVID-19. Study-level background: In these data, TCR clusters were largely donor specific.

There are 17 residues in the CDR3. V was shortened by 7 bases and J by 4 bases, with 23 bases between the two germline ends. The clonotype comes from a man between 18 and 35 years old who had mild COVID-19 (a few samples of this study predate the infection). Cell type and time point are not known. The chain combines TRBV12-3 or TRBV12-4 with TRBJ1-3, with no clear D. Sequencing used PBMCs or a T cell subset sorted from them (not recorded which). The CDR3 here is CASIRLGYSTVGNTIYF. The CDR3 bases are TGTGCCAGCATAAGGTTAGGTTATAGTACCGTCGGAAACACCATATATTTT.